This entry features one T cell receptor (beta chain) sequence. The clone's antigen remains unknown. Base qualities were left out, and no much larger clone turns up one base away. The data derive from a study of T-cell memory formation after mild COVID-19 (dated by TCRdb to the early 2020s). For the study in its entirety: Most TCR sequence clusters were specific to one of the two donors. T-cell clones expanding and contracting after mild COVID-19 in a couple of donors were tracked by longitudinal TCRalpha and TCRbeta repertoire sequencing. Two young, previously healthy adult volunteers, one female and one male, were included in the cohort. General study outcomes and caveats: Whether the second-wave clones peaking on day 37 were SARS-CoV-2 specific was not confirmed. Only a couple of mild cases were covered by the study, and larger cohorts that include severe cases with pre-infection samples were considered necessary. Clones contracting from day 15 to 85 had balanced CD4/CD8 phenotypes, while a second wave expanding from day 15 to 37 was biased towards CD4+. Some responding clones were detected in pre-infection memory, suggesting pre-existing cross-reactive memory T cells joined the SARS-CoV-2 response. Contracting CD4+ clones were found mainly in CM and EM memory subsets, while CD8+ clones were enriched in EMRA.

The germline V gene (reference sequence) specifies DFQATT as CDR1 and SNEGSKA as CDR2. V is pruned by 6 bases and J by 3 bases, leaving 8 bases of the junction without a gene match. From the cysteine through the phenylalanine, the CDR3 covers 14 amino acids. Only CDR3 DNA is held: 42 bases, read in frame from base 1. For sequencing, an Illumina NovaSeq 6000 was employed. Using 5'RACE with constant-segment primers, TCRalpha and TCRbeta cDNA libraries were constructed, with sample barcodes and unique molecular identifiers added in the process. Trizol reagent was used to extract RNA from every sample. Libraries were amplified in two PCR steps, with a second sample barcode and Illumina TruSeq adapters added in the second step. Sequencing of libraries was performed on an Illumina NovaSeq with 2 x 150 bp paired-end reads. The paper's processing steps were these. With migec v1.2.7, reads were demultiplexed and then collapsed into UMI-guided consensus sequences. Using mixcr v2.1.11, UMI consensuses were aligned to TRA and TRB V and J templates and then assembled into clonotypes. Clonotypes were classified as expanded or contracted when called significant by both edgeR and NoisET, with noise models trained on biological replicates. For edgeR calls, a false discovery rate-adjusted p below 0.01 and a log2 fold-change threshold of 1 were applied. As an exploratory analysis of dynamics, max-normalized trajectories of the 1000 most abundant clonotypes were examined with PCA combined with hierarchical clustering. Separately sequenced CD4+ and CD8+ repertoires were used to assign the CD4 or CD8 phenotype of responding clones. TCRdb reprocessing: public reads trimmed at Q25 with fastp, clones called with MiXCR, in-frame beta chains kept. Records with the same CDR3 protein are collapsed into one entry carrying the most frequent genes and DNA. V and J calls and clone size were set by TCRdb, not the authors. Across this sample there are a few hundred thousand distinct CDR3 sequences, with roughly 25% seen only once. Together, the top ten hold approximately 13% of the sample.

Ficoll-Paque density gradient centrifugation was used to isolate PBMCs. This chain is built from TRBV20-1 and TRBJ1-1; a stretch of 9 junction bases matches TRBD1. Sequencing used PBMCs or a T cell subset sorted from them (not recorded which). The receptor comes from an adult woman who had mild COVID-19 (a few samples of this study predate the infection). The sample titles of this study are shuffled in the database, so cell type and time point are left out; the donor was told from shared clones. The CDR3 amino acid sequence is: CSAQTGGLDTEAFF. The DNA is TGCAGTGCACAGACAGGGGGGTTGGACACTGAAGCTTTCTTT.